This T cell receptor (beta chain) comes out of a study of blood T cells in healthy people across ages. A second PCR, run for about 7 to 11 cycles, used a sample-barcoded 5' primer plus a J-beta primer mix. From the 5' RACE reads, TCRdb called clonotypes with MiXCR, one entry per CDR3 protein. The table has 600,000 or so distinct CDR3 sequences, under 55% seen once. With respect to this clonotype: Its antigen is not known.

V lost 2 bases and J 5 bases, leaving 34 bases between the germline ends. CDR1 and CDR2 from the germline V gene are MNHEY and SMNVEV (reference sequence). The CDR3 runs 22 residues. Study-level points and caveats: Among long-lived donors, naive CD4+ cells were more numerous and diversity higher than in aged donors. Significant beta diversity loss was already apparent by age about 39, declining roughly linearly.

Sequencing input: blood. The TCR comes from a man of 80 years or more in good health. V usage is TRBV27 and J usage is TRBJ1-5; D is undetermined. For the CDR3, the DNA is TGTGCCAGCAGTTTAGATTTGAATGAACCAAATAAACCATCAGCCGGGCATCAGCCCCAGCATTTT. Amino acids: CASSLDLNEPNKPSAGHQPQHF.